The 18 T cell receptor beta chains given below trace back to one sample, sequenced in a study of T cells in Graves' hyperthyroidism and ophthalmopathy. Amplification of TCR beta CDR3 regions used RNA as the template. The HTBI primer set drove a first-round RT-PCR of the TCR CDR3. Using its own MiXCR run on the multiplex PCR reads, TCRdb lists one record per CDR3 protein. There are a few hundred thousand distinct CDR3 sequences in the sample; approximately 17% occur only once, and 17% lies in the top ten. Sequenced material: blood. These receptors were collected from a woman aged 18-29 years with Graves' ophthalmopathy.

This chain uses TRBV28 with TRBJ2-3; 9 nucleotides align to TRBD1. The germline gives CDR1 MDHEN, CDR2 SYDVKM. Trimming took 6 bases from V and 3 from J; bases not matched to a gene: 10. The CDR3 has 16 amino acids. The CDR3 here is CASSLLFGTGTDTQYF. In DNA, the CDR3 is TGTGCCAGCAGCTTACTATTCGGGACAGGGACAGATACGCAGTATTTT.

This clonotype was observed many times. The DNA of the CDR3 is TGTGCCACCAGCAGAGACCGATCAGGGGCTGAGGGCTACACCTTC. Translated, it gives CATSRDRSGAEGYTF. The rearrangement uses TRBV15 and TRBJ1-2; a weak D match, TRBD1 (6 bases). CDR1 LNHNV and CDR2 YYDKDF come from the germline V gene (reference sequence). The V end lost 0 bases, the J end lost 8 bases, and 16 bases lay between the germline ends. CDR3 length equals 15 residues.

This clonotype came up many times. The chain employs TRBV7-2 and TRBJ2-5, with TRBD2 matching over 8 bases. The ends lost 1 base at V and 4 bases at J; junction bases unmatched: 11. Germline V gives CDR1 SGHTA, CDR2 FQGNSA. CDR3 length: 17 residues. The chain's CDR3 is CASSLGGELAAGETQYF. For the CDR3, the DNA is TGTGCCAGCAGCTTAGGGGGAGAACTAGCGGCAGGAGAGACCCAGTACTTC.

This clonotype was recorded at least ten times. The chain carries TRBV2 and TRBJ1-5; a possible D gene is TRBD1 (6 bases). This CDR3 contains 15 residues. CDR1 and CDR2 from the germline V gene are SNHLY and FYNNEI. Trimming stripped 4 bases from V and 2 bases from J, with 12 bases between. The CDR3 sequence: CASSGTEVGNQPQHF. The CDR3 coding sequence is TGTGCCAGCAGTGGGACAGAGGTAGGCAATCAGCCCCAGCATTTT.

For this clonotype: One end of the junction does not line up with germline, which may come from a read error. The chain links TRBV19 to TRBJ1-1; the match to TRBD1 covers 7 bases. Looked up from germline, CDR1 is LNHDA and CDR2 is SQIVND (reference sequence). The CDR3 is 14 amino acids. CDR3 amino acids: CASSSGTVRTDAFF. In nucleotides, the CDR3 is TGTGCCAGTAGTTCAGGGACAGTTAGGACTGATGCTTTCTTT. The full variable domain, with the rest looked up from reference TRBV19 and TRBJ1-1, is DGGITQSPKYLFRKEGQNVTLSCEQNLNHDAMYWYRQDPGQGLRLIYYSQIVNDFQKGDIAEGYSVSREKKESFPLTVTSAQKNPTAFYLCASSSGTVRTDAFFGQGTRLTVV.

This clonotype has more than one count but fewer than ten. This chain connects TRBV4-1 to TRBJ2-1; TRBD2 agrees at 7 bases. The V gene end was trimmed by 2 bases and the J gene end by 9 bases; junction bases not matched to a gene: 10. CDR3 length: 15 amino acids. Germline CDR1 is MGHRA and CDR2 is YSYEKL. CDR3 coding DNA: TGCGCCAGCAGCCAACCCTTGCGCGGACTAGGTGAGCAGTTCTTC. Protein product: CASSQPLRGLGEQFF.

This clonotype was seen only a few times. V and J are TRBV19 and TRBJ1-5, with 12 bases fitting TRBD1. Germline loops: CDR1 LNHDA, CDR2 SQIVND (reference sequence). V lost 4 bases, J lost 4 bases, and 11 bases stayed unmatched. This CDR3 spans 18 amino acids. This CDR3 is CASSTSGTGGVGNQPQHF. The CDR3 coding sequence is TGTGCCAGTAGTACCTCCGGGACAGGGGGCGTGGGGAATCAGCCCCAGCATTTT.

In the case of this clonotype: A read error is possible here, since a much larger clone lies one base away. V and J are TRBV27 and TRBJ1-6; maybe TRBD1 (6 bases). This CDR3 is 14 amino acids long. CDR1 MNHEY and CDR2 SMNVEV come from the germline V gene (reference sequence). The CDR3: CANSPTGLGSPLHF. CDR3 nucleotide sequence: TGTGCCAACAGTCCTACAGGGCTCGGTTCACCCCTCCACTTT.

A single count supports this clonotype. This may be a read error: a much more frequent sequence differs by one nucleotide. The CDR3, as DNA: TGTGCCAGCAGCTTAGTACTAGTGCAAGAGACCCAGTACTTC. Its protein product is CASSLVLVQETQYF. This chain uses TRBV7-2 with TRBJ2-5; D might be TRBD2 (5 bases). This CDR3 comprises 14 residues. Trimming cost V 1 base and J 2 bases, with 8 bases left between them. CDR1 SGHTA and CDR2 FQGNSA come from the germline V gene.

The V call is TRBV18, the J call TRBJ2-7, with 7 bases matching TRBD1. CDR3 length: 15 amino acids. V shed 5 bases and J 3 bases; nucleotides not matched to a gene: 10. Germline assignment: CDR1 KGHSH and CDR2 LQKENI. The CDR3 region has the DNA TGTGCCAGCTCAGCGAACAGGGGACCCGGCTACGAGCAGTACTTC. Its translation is CASSANRGPGYEQYF.

This clonotype was seen many times. This rearrangement joins TRBV28 to TRBJ2-7; 7 bases are shared with TRBD1. J gave up 2 bases and V 5 bases, and 9 bases lay outside the gene matches. The CDR3 is made up of 15 amino acids. CDR1 is MDHEN and CDR2 is SYDVKM in the germline V gene. CDR3 sequence reads: CASSPTGSGPYEQYF. CDR3 coding DNA: TGTGCCAGCAGTCCGACAGGGAGTGGGCCCTACGAGCAGTACTTC.

This clonotype was seen ten or more times. This chain connects TRBV28 to TRBJ1-1; no clear D gene. This CDR3 is 13 amino acids long. Between the trimmed V and J ends, which lost 8 bases and 0 bases, there was a span of 10 bases. CDR1 MDHEN and CDR2 SYDVKM come from the germline V gene. This CDR3 reads CASLTDMNTEAFF. DNA for the CDR3: TGTGCCAGCCTAACAGATATGAACACTGAAGCTTTCTTT.

This clonotype was observed many times. The genes are TRBV2 and TRBJ2-1, with a tentative D call TRBD2 (7 bases). Per the germline V gene, CDR1 is SNHLY and CDR2 is FYNNEI. There are 16 residues in the CDR3. V dropped 2 bases and J dropped 5 bases, with 16 bases sitting between them. In DNA, the CDR3 is TGTGCCAGCAGTGAATTGGGGGGGGCAAGAAACAATGAGCAGTTCTTC. Translated: CASSELGGARNNEQFF.

This clonotype has a count of ten or more. The V and J genes are TRBV28 and TRBJ2-1; 11 nucleotides agree with TRBD1. Trimming took 2 bases from V and 2 from J; bases not matched to a gene: 5. Germline V gene data show CDR1 as MDHEN and CDR2 as SYDVKM. The CDR3 has 17 amino acids. CDR3 protein: CASSLERDRGAYNEQFF. Here the CDR3 DNA reads TGTGCCAGCAGTTTAGAACGGGACAGGGGGGCCTACAATGAGCAGTTCTTC.

Concerning this clonotype: A much more abundant neighbour one base away suggests this may be a read error. V is TRBV7-2 and J is TRBJ2-5; D is unresolved. Germline CDR1 and CDR2: SGHTA and FQGNSA. There are 14 residues in the CDR3. The chain's CDR3 is CASGLIPSGETQYF. The CDR3 DNA reads as TGTGCCAGCGGCTTAATCCCCTCCGGGGAGACCCAGTACTTC.

This clonotype was observed many times. A junction boundary mismatches the germline segment, possibly from a read error. This chain connects TRBV7-2 to TRBJ2-1; 9 bases line up with TRBD2. CDR1 and CDR2 from the germline V gene are SGHTA and FQGNSA. The CDR3 totals 15 residues. The CDR3 region is CASSQAGGAYNEQFF. CDR3 nucleotide sequence: TGCGCCAGCAGCCAAGCGGGAGGTGCCTACAATGAGCAGTTCTTC.

This clonotype has a count of ten or more. The genes are TRBV7-2 and TRBJ1-2; D gene uncertain. The CDR3 covers 14 residues. Germline V gives CDR1 SGHTA, CDR2 FQGNSA. Trimming stripped 3 bases from V and 4 bases from J, with 12 bases between. Here the CDR3 DNA reads TGTGCCAGCAGCTTTCCAGATGTGGGCTATGGCTACACCTTC. Protein sequence: CASSFPDVGYGYTF.

With regard to this clonotype: Possible read error: a much larger clone is one base away. The genes are TRBV6-2 or TRBV6-3 and TRBJ1-5, with D possibly being TRBD1 (5 bases). The ends were cut back, 6 bases at V and 3 bases at J, with 12 bases in the middle. Per germline, CDR1 MNHEY and CDR2 SVGEGT. The CDR3 loop spans 14 amino acids. This chain's CDR3 is CASSLGAVNQPQHF. CDR3 DNA sequence: TGTGCCAGCAGCTTAGGGGCAGTCAATCAGCCCCAGCATTTT.